Sequencing of this TCR beta chain was carried out in a study of cytomegalovirus exposure and HLA in healthy donors. Overall study results and limits: As was reported, the classifier diagnosed cytomegalovirus status with high specificity and sensitivity. Certain indistinguishable V segments, among them TRBV6-2 and TRBV6-3, were excluded. The investigators catalogued 150 to 200 TCR beta chains as cytomegalovirus-associated. For most TCR beta V segments, an earlier analysis put the productive rate at about 90% or about 30% of the time.

Germline V gene sequence: CDR1 SGHNT, CDR2 YYREEE (reference sequence). The CDR3 length is 16 residues. Both 60 Vbeta primers and 13 Jbeta primers went into the PCR. This table comes from immunoSEQ multiplex PCR, and its TCRdb copy is limited to in-frame clones, with some not included. Among approximately 110,000 clones listed, over 60% were seen once. As for this clone: What it binds is unknown.

The sample taken for sequencing was PBMCs. This sequence joins TRBV5-4 and TRBJ2-5; 10 nucleotides align to TRBD2. The J call may be mistaken, given a closer DNA end match to TRBJ2-7. The TCR comes from a man between 25 and 39 years old in good health and CMV-seropositive. The chain's CDR3 is CASSLGASGGLYEQYF. CDR3 sequence (DNA): TGTGCCAGCAGCTTGGGGGCTAGCGGGGGTCTCTACGAGCAGTACTTC.